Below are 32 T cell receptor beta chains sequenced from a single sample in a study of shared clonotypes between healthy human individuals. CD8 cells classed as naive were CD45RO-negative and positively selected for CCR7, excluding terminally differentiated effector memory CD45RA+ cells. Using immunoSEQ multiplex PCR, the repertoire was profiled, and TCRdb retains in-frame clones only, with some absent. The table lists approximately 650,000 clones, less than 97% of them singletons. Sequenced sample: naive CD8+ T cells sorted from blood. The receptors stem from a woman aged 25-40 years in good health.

The CDR3 DNA reads as TGTGCCAGCAGTCCCCTCGGGTACCACGAGCAGTACTTC. It codes for CASSPLGYHEQYF. The chain is built from TRBV27 and TRBJ2-7; D uncertain. Germline V CDR1 and CDR2: MNHEY, SMNVEV (reference sequence). The CDR3 covers 13 residues. The germline V and J ends were trimmed by 5 bases and 5 bases, with 13 bases remaining between them.

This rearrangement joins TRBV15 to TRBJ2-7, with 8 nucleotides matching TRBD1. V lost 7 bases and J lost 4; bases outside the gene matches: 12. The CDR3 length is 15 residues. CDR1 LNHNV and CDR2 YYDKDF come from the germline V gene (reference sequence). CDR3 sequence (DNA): TGTGCCACCAATAACCCGGCAGGGGGCGAATACGAGCAGTACTTC. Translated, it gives CATNNPAGGEYEQYF.

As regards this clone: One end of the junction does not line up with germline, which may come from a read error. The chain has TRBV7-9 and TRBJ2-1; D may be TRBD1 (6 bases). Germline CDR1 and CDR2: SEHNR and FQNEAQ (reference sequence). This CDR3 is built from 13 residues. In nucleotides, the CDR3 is TGCGGGACACCCGGTGGGGCCCGCAATGAGCAGTTCTTC. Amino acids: CGTPGGARNEQFF.

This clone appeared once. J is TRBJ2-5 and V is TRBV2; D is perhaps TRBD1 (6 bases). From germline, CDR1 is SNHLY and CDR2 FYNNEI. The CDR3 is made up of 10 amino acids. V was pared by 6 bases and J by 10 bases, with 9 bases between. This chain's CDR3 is CASRGQSQYF. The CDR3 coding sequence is TGTGCCAGCAGAGGACAGAGCCAGTACTTC.

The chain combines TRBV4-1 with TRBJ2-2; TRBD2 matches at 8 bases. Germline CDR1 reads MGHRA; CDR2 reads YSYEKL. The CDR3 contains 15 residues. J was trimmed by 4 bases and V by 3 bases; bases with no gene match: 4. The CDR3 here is CASSHGGRFTGELFF. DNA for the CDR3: TGCGCCAGCAGCCATGGCGGGAGGTTCACCGGGGAGCTGTTTTTT.

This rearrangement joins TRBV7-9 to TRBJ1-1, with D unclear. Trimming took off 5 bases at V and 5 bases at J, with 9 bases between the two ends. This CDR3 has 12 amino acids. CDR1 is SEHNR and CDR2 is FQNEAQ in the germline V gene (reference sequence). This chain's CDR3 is CASSALRTEAFF. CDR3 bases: TGTGCCAGCAGCGCCTTGCGGACTGAAGCTTTCTTT.

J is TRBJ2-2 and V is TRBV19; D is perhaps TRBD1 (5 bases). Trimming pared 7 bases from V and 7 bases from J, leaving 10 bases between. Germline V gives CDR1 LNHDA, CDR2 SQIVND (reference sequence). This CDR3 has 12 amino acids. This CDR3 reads CASTQDNGELFF. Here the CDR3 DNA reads TGTGCCAGTACGCAGGACAACGGGGAGCTGTTTTTT.

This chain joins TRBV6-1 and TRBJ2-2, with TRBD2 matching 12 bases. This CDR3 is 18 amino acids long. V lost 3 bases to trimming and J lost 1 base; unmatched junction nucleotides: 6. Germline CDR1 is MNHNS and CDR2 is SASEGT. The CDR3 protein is CASSDNPGLAGNTGELFF. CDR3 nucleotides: TGTGCCAGCAGTGACAACCCGGGACTAGCGGGGAACACCGGGGAGCTGTTTTTT.

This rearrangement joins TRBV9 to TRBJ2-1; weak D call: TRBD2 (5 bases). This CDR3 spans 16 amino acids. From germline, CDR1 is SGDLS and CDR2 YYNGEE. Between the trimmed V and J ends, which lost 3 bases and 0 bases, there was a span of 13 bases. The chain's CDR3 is CASSAWRSSSYNEQFF. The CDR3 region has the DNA TGTGCCAGCAGCGCATGGAGGAGTAGCTCCTACAATGAGCAGTTCTTC. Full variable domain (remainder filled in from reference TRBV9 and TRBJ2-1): DSGVTQTPKHLITATGQRVTLRCSPRSGDLSVYWYQQSLDQGLQFLIQYYNGEERAKGNILERFSAQQFPDLHSELNLSSLELGDSALYFCASSAWRSSSYNEQFFGPGTRLTVL.

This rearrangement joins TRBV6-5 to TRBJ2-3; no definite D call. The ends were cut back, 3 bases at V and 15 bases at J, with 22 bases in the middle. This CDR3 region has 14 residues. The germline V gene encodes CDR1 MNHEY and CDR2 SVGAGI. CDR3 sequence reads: CASSYLGSQFSLYF. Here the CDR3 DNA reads TGTGCCAGCAGTTATTTGGGTTCCCAATTCAGCTTATATTTT.

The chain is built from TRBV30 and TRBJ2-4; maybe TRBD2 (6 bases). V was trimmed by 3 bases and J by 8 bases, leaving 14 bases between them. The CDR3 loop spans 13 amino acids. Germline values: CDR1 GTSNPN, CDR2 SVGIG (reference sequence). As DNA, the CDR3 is TGTGCCTGGAGCCGGGGGTCCGGGGACATTCAGTACTTC. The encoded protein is CAWSRGSGDIQYF.

CDR3 sequence (DNA): TGTGCCAGCAGTTTACGTGGAGGGACTACGTACCAAGAGACCCAGTACTTC. It specifies CASSLRGGTTYQETQYF. This chain uses TRBV28 with TRBJ2-5, with 7 bases fitting TRBD2. CDR3 length: 17 residues. Per germline, CDR1 MDHEN and CDR2 SYDVKM. The V segment lost 2 bases and the J segment 0 bases; nucleotides outside the gene matches: 9.

The CDR3 DNA reads as TGTGCCAGCAGCTTAGGTCGAGGCGAGCAGTACTTC. Its translation is CASSLGRGEQYF. The chain joins TRBV7-9 to TRBJ2-7; D ambiguous. Trimming cost V 1 base and J 6 bases, with 7 bases left between them. The germline gives CDR1 SEHNR, CDR2 FQNEAQ (reference sequence). The CDR3 has 12 residues.

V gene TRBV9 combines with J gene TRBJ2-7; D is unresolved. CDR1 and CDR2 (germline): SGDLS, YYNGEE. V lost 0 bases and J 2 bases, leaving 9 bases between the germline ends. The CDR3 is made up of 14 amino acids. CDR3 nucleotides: TGTGCCAGCAGCGTAGGCTCAGCTCCCTACGAGCAGTACTTC. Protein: CASSVGSAPYEQYF.

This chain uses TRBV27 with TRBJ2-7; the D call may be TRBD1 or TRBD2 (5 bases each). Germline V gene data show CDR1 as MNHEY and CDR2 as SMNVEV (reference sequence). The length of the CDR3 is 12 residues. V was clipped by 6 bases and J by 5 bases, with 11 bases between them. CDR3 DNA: TGTGCCAGCAGATACGGGGCCCACGAGCAGTACTTC. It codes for CASRYGAHEQYF.

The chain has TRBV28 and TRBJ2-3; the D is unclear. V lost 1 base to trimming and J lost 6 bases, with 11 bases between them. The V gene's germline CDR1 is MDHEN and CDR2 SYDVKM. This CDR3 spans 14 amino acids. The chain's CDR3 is CASSLFTDADTQYF. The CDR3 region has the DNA TGTGCCAGCAGTTTATTTACCGACGCGGATACGCAGTATTTT.

The CDR3, as DNA: TGCAGCGTCCAGGGACAGGGTAGCTACACCTTC. This sequence encodes CSVQGQGSYTF. J is TRBJ1-2 and V is TRBV29-1, with TRBD1 matching over 9 bases. The germline V gene encodes CDR1 SQVTM and CDR2 ANQGSEA. Trimming at V came to 6 bases and at J to 9 bases, leaving 5 bases not matched to a gene. CDR3 size: 11 residues.

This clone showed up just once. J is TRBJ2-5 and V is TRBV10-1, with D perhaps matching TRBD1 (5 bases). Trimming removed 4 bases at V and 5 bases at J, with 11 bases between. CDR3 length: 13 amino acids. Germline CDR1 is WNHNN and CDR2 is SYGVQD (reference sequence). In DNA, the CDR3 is TGCGCCAGCAGTGCCGCAGGGCAGGAGACCCAGTACTTC. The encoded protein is CASSAAGQETQYF.

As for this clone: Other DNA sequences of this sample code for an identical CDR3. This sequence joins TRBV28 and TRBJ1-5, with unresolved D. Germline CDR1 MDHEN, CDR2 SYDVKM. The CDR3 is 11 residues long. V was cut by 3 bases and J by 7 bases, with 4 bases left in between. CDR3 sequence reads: CASSLGQPQHF. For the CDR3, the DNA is TGTGCCAGCAGTTTGGGGCAGCCCCAGCATTTT.

The CDR3: CASSLTGFSSGNTIYF. The CDR3 nucleotides are TGTGCCAGCAGCTTGACTGGGTTTTCCTCTGGAAACACCATATATTTT. The chain recombines TRBV5-8 with TRBJ1-3; D remains unclear. CDR3 length: 16 residues. Deletions cut 1 base from V and 0 bases from J, with 11 bases between. The V gene's germline CDR1 is SGHTS and CDR2 YDEGEE.

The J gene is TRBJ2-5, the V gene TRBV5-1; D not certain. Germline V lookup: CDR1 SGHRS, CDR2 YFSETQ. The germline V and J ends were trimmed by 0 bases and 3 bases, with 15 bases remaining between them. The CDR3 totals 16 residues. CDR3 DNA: TGCGCCAGCAGCTTGGGTCCCTCCTTCTCAAAAGAGACCCAGTACTTC. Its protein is CASSLGPSFSKETQYF.

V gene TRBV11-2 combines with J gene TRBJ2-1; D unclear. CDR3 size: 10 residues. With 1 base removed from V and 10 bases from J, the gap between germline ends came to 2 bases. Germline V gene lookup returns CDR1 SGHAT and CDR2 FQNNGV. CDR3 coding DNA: TGTGCCAGCAGCTTAGTGGAGCAGTTCTTC. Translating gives CASSLVEQFF.

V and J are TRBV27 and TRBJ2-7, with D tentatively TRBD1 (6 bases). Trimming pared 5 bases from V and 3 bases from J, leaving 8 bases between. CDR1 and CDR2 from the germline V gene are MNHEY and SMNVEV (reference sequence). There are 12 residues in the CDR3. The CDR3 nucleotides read TGTGCCAGCAGTGGGACAAGCTACGAGCAGTACTTC. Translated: CASSGTSYEQYF.

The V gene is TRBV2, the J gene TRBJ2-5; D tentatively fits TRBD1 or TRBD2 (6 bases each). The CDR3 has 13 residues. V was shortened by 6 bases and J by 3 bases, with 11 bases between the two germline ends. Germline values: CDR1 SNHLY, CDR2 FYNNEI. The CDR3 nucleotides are TGTGCCAGCAGGGGAGGACAGAAAGAGACCCAGTACTTC. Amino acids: CASRGGQKETQYF.

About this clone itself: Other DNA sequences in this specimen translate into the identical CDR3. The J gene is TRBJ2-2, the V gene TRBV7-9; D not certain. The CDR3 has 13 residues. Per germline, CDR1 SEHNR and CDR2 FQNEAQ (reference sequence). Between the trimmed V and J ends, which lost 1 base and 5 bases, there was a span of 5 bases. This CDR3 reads CASSLVETGELFF. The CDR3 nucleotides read TGTGCCAGCAGCTTAGTAGAAACCGGGGAGCTGTTTTTT.

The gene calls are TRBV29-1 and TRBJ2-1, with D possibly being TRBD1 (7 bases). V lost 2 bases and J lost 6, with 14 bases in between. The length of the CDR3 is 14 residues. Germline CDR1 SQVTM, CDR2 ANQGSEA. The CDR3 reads CSVERRGLINEQFF. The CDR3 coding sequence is TGCAGCGTTGAAAGGAGGGGGCTTATCAATGAGCAGTTCTTC.

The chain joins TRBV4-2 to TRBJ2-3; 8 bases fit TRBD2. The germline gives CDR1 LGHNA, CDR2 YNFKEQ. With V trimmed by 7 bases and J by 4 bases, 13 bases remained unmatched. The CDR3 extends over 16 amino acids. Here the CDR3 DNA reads TGTGCCAGCACCGAAGACCCGACTAGCGAGGCAGATACGCAGTATTTT. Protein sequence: CASTEDPTSEADTQYF.

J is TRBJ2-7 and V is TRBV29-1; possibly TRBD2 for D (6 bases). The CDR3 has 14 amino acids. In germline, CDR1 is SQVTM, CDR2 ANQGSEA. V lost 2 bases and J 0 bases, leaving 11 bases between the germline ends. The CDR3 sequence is CSVEIDGSSYEQYF. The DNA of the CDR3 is TGCAGCGTTGAAATTGACGGGAGCTCCTACGAGCAGTACTTC.

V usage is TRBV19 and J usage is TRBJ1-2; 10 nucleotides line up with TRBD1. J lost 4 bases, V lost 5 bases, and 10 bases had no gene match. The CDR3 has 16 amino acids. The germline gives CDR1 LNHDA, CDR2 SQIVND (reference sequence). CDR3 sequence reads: CASSPTPGQGIYGYTF. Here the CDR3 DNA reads TGTGCCAGTAGTCCCACCCCGGGACAGGGGATCTATGGCTACACCTTC. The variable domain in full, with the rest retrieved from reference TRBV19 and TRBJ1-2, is DGGITQSPKYLFRKEGQNVTLSCEQNLNHDAMYWYRQDPGQGLRLIYYSQIVNDFQKGDIAEGYSVSREKKESFPLTVTSAQKNPTAFYLCASSPTPGQGIYGYTFGSGTRLTVV.

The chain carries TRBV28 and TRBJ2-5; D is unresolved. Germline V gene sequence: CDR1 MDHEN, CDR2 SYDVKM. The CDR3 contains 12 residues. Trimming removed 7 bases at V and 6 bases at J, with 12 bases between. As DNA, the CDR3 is TGTGCCAGCACAGGACGGCTGCAGACCCAGTACTTC. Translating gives CASTGRLQTQYF.

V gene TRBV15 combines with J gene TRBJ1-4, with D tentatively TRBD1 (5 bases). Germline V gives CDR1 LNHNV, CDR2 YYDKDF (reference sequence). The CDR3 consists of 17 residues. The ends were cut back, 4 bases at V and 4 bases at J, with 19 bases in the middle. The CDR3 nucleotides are TGTGCCACCAGCAAAGGGGACTTTGCCGGGGGTAATGAAAAACTGTTTTTT. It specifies CATSKGDFAGGNEKLFF.

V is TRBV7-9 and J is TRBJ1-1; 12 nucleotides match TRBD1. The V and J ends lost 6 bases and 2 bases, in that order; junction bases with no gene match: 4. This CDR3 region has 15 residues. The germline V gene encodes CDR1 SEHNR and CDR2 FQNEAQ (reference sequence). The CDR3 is CASSGTGGHNTEAFF. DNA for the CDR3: TGTGCCAGCAGTGGGACAGGGGGCCATAACACTGAAGCTTTCTTT.